What follows are 26 T cell receptor beta chains derived from one specimen sequenced in a study of T cells in Graves' hyperthyroidism and ophthalmopathy (dated by TCRdb to between 2018 and 2021). Preparation of the library involved multiplex PCR. The run used an Illumina HiSeq 2000. Amplification of TCR beta CDR3 regions was carried out from RNA transcripts. The TCR CDR3 was subjected to a first round of RT-PCR using the HTBI primer set and the Qiagen OneStep RT-PCR kit. TCRdb reprocessed the public reads (quality trimming at Q25 with fastp, clone calling with MiXCR) and kept in-frame beta chains. Each entry merges the rows of one CDR3 protein and shows their most common DNA and genes. The sample records about half a million distinct CDR3 sequences, 15% to 20% of which are singletons. The ten largest clones add up to around 28% of the sample. The sequencing sample was made of blood. These receptors were taken from a woman in her twenties or thirties with Graves' ophthalmopathy.

This clonotype has a count of ten or more. This chain uses TRBV6-1 with TRBJ2-1; weak D call: TRBD2 (6 bases). Trimming cost V 0 bases and J 6 bases, with 12 bases left between them. CDR1 and CDR2 (germline): MNHNS, SASEGT. The length of the CDR3 is 15 residues. CDR3 amino acids: CASSEATTRRNEQFF. CDR3 coding DNA: TGTGCCAGCAGTGAAGCAACGACTAGACGCAATGAGCAGTTCTTC.

The chain is built from TRBV2 and TRBJ2-7; 12 nucleotides align to TRBD2. This CDR3 region has 16 residues. V trimming: 2 bases; J trimming: 3 bases; junction bases outside the gene matches: 5. In germline, CDR1 is SNHLY, CDR2 FYNNEI. CDR3 in amino acids: CASSEPSGRVRYEQYF. Here the CDR3 DNA reads TGTGCCAGCAGTGAACCTAGCGGGAGGGTTCGCTACGAGCAGTACTTC.

The chain has TRBV28 and TRBJ1-6; D gene unclear. Germline CDR1 MDHEN, CDR2 SYDVKM. The CDR3 covers 13 residues. Trimming removed 11 bases at V and 0 bases at J, with 8 bases between. The CDR3 loop reads CAAGSSYNSPLHF. CDR3 bases: TGTGCCGCGGGGAGCTCCTATAATTCACCCCTCCACTTT.

This clonotype was counted ten times or more. The rearrangement links TRBV7-3 to TRBJ2-1; D perhaps matches TRBD2 (5 bases). V lost 4 bases and J lost 7, with 20 bases in between. The CDR3 covers 16 residues. Germline V gene lookup returns CDR1 SGHTA and CDR2 FQGTGA. CDR3 sequence: CASSSQVAGVRNEQFF. As DNA, the CDR3 is TGTGCCAGCAGCTCCCAGGTGGCGGGTGTAAGGAATGAGCAGTTCTTC.

There are many counts of this clonotype. The chain links TRBV3-1 to TRBJ1-2, with 7 bases lining up with TRBD1. CDR1 LGHDT and CDR2 YNNKEL come from the germline V gene (reference sequence). CDR3 length equals 12 residues. Unmatched junction bases numbered 4, after V lost 4 bases and J lost 8 bases. CDR3 in amino acids: CASSPGQEGYTF. The CDR3 coding sequence is TGTGCCAGCAGCCCCGGACAGGAGGGCTACACCTTC.

The chain employs TRBV4-2 and TRBJ2-7; 11 nucleotides line up with TRBD2. Germline loops: CDR1 LGHNA, CDR2 YNFKEQ. The CDR3 is made up of 19 amino acids. Unmatched junction bases numbered 12, after V lost 2 bases and J lost 0 bases. CDR3 amino acids: CASSQLAGGTSGISYEQYF. The CDR3 DNA reads TGTGCCAGCAGCCAATTGGCTGGGGGGACTAGCGGAATCTCCTACGAGCAGTACTTC.

This chain joins TRBV5-1 and TRBJ2-5, with unresolved D. V dropped 5 bases and J dropped 3 bases, with 5 bases sitting between them. This CDR3 contains 11 residues. CDR1 and CDR2 from the germline V gene are SGHRS and YFSETQ. This CDR3 reads CASRIEETQYF. The CDR3 nucleotides are TGCGCCAGCAGGATCGAAGAGACCCAGTACTTC.

This clonotype was counted ten times or more. The chain carries TRBV27 and TRBJ1-1; weak D call: TRBD1 (5 bases). The germline V gene has CDR1 MNHEY and CDR2 SMNVEV (reference sequence). There are 12 residues in the CDR3. Trimming left V 3 bases short and J 4 bases short, with 6 bases between. CDR3 nucleotides: TGTGCCAGCAGTTTTAGGGGCACTGAAGCTTTCTTT. Its protein is CASSFRGTEAFF.

The rearrangement uses TRBV20-1 and TRBJ2-2; 9 nucleotides align to TRBD2. The ends lost 4 bases at V and 4 bases at J; junction bases unmatched: 16. The CDR3 covers 18 residues. Germline-derived CDR1 and CDR2 are DFQATT and SNEGSKA (reference sequence). Here the CDR3 DNA reads TGCAGTGCTATCCTCCCGGAGGGGCGGGAGGGCCTCACCGGGGAGCTGTTTTTT. Protein product: CSAILPEGREGLTGELFF.

This clonotype was counted ten times or more. This chain connects TRBV29-1 to TRBJ2-1; 8 bases map to TRBD2. The germline gives CDR1 SQVTM, CDR2 ANQGSEA. V gave up 1 base and J gave up 6 bases; unmatched junction bases: 11. The CDR3 has 16 residues. In DNA form, the CDR3 reads TGCAGCGTTGAAGGGGTAGGGAGCGGGAGTGGCAATGAGCAGTTCTTC. As protein: CSVEGVGSGSGNEQFF.

This clonotype has at least ten counts. The V call is TRBV20-1, the J call TRBJ2-7; TRBD2 matches at 16 bases. The CDR3 length is 17 residues. CDR1 and CDR2 from the germline V gene are DFQATT and SNEGSKA (reference sequence). V gave up 1 base and J gave up 4 bases; unmatched junction bases: 7. CDR3 region: CSARGGLAGGLRYEQYF. The CDR3, as DNA: TGCAGTGCTAGAGGGGGACTAGCGGGAGGGCTGAGGTACGAGCAGTACTTC.

V is TRBV6-1 and J is TRBJ1-5, with D possibly TRBD1 on 6 matching bases. Per the germline V gene, CDR1 is MNHNS and CDR2 is SASEGT. V lost 7 bases and J 2 bases, leaving 12 bases between the germline ends. The CDR3 totals 14 residues. The CDR3 sequence is CASKKGVGNQPQHF. Here the CDR3 DNA reads TGTGCCAGCAAAAAGGGGGTTGGCAATCAGCCCCAGCATTTT.

On this clonotype itself: A single base separates this from a much larger clone, so it may be a read error. The chain carries TRBV7-8 and TRBJ2-7, with 9 bases aligning to TRBD2. Germline V gives CDR1 SGHVS, CDR2 FQNEAQ. This CDR3 is built from 16 residues. In DNA form, the CDR3 reads TGTGCCAACAGCCCACAAACGACTAGCGGTTACTACGAGCAGTACTTC. It specifies CANSPQTTSGYYEQYF.

With regard to this clonotype: The junction and the germline gene differ at one end; a read error may be behind it. The V gene is TRBV5-1, the J gene TRBJ1-6, with unresolved D. The germline CDR1 and CDR2 sequences are SGHRS and YFSETQ. The CDR3 consists of 12 residues. DNA for the CDR3: TGTACCAGCAGCTCAACAGATTCACCCCTCCACTTT. Translation gives CTSSSTDSPLHF.

The chain links TRBV9 to TRBJ2-3; TRBD2 aligns across 8 bases. Germline-derived CDR1 and CDR2 are SGDLS and YYNGEE. The V gene end was trimmed by 0 bases and the J gene end by 8 bases; junction bases not matched to a gene: 8. The CDR3 is made up of 15 amino acids. The CDR3 DNA sequence: TGTGCCAGCAGCGTAGGGACTAGCTCCCTGGGTACGCAGTATTTT. Encoded protein: CASSVGTSSLGTQYF.

This chain joins TRBV6-2 or TRBV6-3 and TRBJ2-1; D remains unclear. This CDR3 is built from 15 residues. With 6 bases removed from V and 2 bases from J, the gap between germline ends came to 14 bases. The germline V gene has CDR1 MNHEY and CDR2 SVGEGT. The CDR3 DNA follows: TGTGCCAGCAGGGCCGACTTCCGCCCCTACAATGAGCAGTTCTTC. This translates into CASRADFRPYNEQFF.

Note on this clonotype: No conserved phenylalanine or tryptophan is present at the end of the CDR3, so a read error is the likely explanation. The chain employs TRBV4-2 and TRBJ2-7; 12 nucleotides align to TRBD2. V lost 4 bases, J lost 2 bases, and 6 bases stayed unmatched. The CDR3 is made up of 16 amino acids. CDR1 is LGHNA, CDR2 YNFKEQ, per germline. CDR3 residues: CASSPATSGSAYEQYS. The CDR3 nucleotides read TGTGCCAGCAGCCCTGCGACTAGCGGGAGCGCCTACGAGCAGTACTCC.

This clonotype showed up just a few times. The rearrangement joins TRBV4-3 to TRBJ1-4; D perhaps matches TRBD1 (6 bases). The CDR3 length is 19 residues. The germline CDR1 and CDR2 sequences are LGHNA and YSLEER. Deletions cut 0 bases from V and 2 bases from J, with 19 bases between. The CDR3 nucleotides are TGCGCCAGCAGCCAAGATTGGTACAGGGAGATTAGTACTAATGAAAAACTGTTTTTT. Protein: CASSQDWYREISTNEKLFF.

This clonotype has a count of ten or more. The genes are TRBV28 and TRBJ2-7; D not certain. V gave up 5 bases and J gave up 7 bases, with 24 bases separating them. The CDR3 extends over 16 amino acids. Germline CDR1 is MDHEN and CDR2 is SYDVKM. In DNA, the CDR3 is TGTGCCAGCAGTCCCCACCGGGCAGTACCTGGGTGGGAGCAGTACTTC. Residues: CASSPHRAVPGWEQYF.

In its sample, this clonotype was seen many times. The rearrangement links TRBV7-2 to TRBJ2-1, with D possibly TRBD2 on 5 matching bases. Per the germline V gene, CDR1 is SGHTA and CDR2 is FQGNSA. Trimming removed 5 bases at V and 7 bases at J, with 18 bases between. The CDR3 is 15 residues long. CDR3 amino acids: CASSPTRGSENEQFF. The CDR3 coding sequence is TGTGCCAGCAGCCCCACTAGAGGGTCAGAGAATGAGCAGTTCTTC. Filled out from reference TRBV7-2 and TRBJ2-1, the complete variable domain reads GAGVSQSPSNKVTEKGKDVELRCDPISGHTALYWYRQSLGQGLEFLIYFQGNSAPDKSGLPSDRFSAERTGGSVSTLTIQRTQQEDSAVYLCASSPTRGSENEQFFGPGTRLTVL.

This clonotype showed up many times. The J gene is TRBJ2-7, the V gene TRBV12-3 or TRBV12-4; 7 bases map to TRBD2. This CDR3 comprises 16 residues. The trim removed 5 bases at V and 1 base at J, leaving 11 bases unmatched. Here the CDR3 DNA reads TGTGCCAGCAGTACGACTAGCCGAAGAAGGTCCTACGAGCAGTACTTC. It is translated as CASSTTSRRRSYEQYF.

This clonotype appeared many times. V usage is TRBV28 and J usage is TRBJ1-5; D is ambiguous. Germline V gene lookup returns CDR1 MDHEN and CDR2 SYDVKM. This CDR3 spans 11 amino acids. Trimming removed 7 bases at V and 11 bases at J, with 12 bases between. The CDR3 DNA follows: TGTGCCAGCACCTCCGAATGGGCCCAGCATTTT. It translates to CASTSEWAQHF.

Many counts were recorded for this clonotype. The V and J genes are TRBV5-1 and TRBJ2-1; D is possibly TRBD1 (6 bases). The CDR3 contains 17 residues. V was trimmed by 1 base and J by 5 bases, leaving 19 bases between them. The germline CDR1 and CDR2 sequences are SGHRS and YFSETQ. CDR3 residues: CASSLRGSQGRNNEQFF. DNA for the CDR3: TGCGCCAGCAGCTTGAGGGGGTCCCAGGGGCGAAACAATGAGCAGTTCTTC. The full variable domain, its missing parts supplied by reference TRBV5-1 and TRBJ2-1, is KAGVTQTPRYLIKTRGQQVTLSCSPISGHRSVSWYQQTPGQGLQFLFEYFSETQRNKGNFPGRFSGRQFSNSRSEMNVSTLELGDSALYLCASSLRGSQGRNNEQFFGPGTRLTVL.

This clonotype was counted many times. This chain connects TRBV6-2 or TRBV6-3 to TRBJ2-7; D unresolved. CDR1 and CDR2 (germline): MNHEY, SVGEGT. CDR3 size: 15 residues. The V end lost 6 bases, the J end lost 6 bases, and 21 bases lay between the germline ends. The CDR3 region has the DNA TGTGCCAGCAGACCCGCCCTTAAAGGATCGGGCGAGCAGTACTTC. Translated, it gives CASRPALKGSGEQYF.

The V gene is TRBV6-2 or TRBV6-3, the J gene TRBJ2-3, with 7 bases lining up with TRBD1. Losses at the gene ends were 10 bases for V and 2 bases for J; bases not matched to a gene: 6. The CDR3 extends over 13 amino acids. The germline gives CDR1 MNHEY, CDR2 SVGEGT. CDR3 in amino acids: CATTGEVTDTQYF. The CDR3 DNA reads as TGTGCCACTACAGGGGAAGTCACAGATACGCAGTATTTT.

The chain employs TRBV3-1 and TRBJ2-2; D gene unclear. Trimming left V 1 base short and J 4 bases short, with 10 bases between. The CDR3 contains 15 residues. Germline V lookup: CDR1 LGHDT, CDR2 YNNKEL (reference sequence). Here the CDR3 reads CASSQGVPGTGELFF. The CDR3 nucleotides are TGTGCCAGCAGCCAAGGGGTACCGGGCACCGGGGAGCTGTTTTTT.